Each of the 10 T cell receptor beta chains below was sequenced from the same sample in a study of blood T cell repertoires in COVID-19. The repertoire was sequenced with immunoSEQ multiplex PCR; TCRdb's copy has only in-frame clones and lacks some. The data contain approximately 150,000 clones, around four fifths of them singletons. Specimen: peripheral blood. Receptors originate from a woman between 65 and 79 years old who had recovered from COVID-19.

The chain links TRBV20-1 to TRBJ1-2; D gene uncertain. Germline V gives CDR1 DFQATT, CDR2 SNEGSKA (reference sequence). This CDR3 comprises 10 residues. The V and J ends lost 6 bases and 10 bases respectively, with 12 bases between them. The CDR3 here is CSASSGSYTF. The CDR3, as DNA: TGCAGTGCCTCGAGCGGCTCCTACACCTTC.

J is TRBJ2-2 and V is TRBV7-3, with TRBD1 matching over 8 bases. Germline CDR1 reads SGHTA; CDR2 reads FQGTGA. This CDR3 region has 13 residues. The trim removed 8 bases at V and 1 base at J, leaving 0 bases unmatched. CDR3 loop: CASGQGNTGELFF. DNA for the CDR3: TGTGCCAGCGGACAGGGGAACACCGGGGAGCTGTTTTTT.

This sequence joins TRBV24-1 and TRBJ1-1; the match to TRBD1 covers 11 bases. The CDR3 is 15 residues long. The V gene end was trimmed by 3 bases and the J gene end by 6 bases; junction bases not matched to a gene: 5. From germline, CDR1 is KGHDR and CDR2 SFDVKD. The CDR3 region has the DNA TGTGCCACCAGTGATCCAGGACAGGGGGCATCTGAAGCTTTCTTT. It translates to CATSDPGQGASEAFF.

The chain employs TRBV18 and TRBJ2-5; 8 nucleotides align to TRBD2. The germline V gene has CDR1 KGHSH and CDR2 LQKENI. The CDR3 length is 15 residues. V dropped 0 bases and J dropped 5; count of bases not matched to a gene: 5. Here the CDR3 reads CASSPPGLVSETQYF. The DNA of the CDR3 is TGTGCCAGCTCACCACCGGGACTAGTCTCGGAGACCCAGTACTTC.

The CDR3 region has the DNA TGCGCCAGCAGCTCTACAGTCTCTGGAAACACCATATATTTT. Translating it yields CASSSTVSGNTIYF. The genes are TRBV5-1 and TRBJ1-3; D not certain. V was pared by 3 bases and J by 0 bases, with 7 bases between. The CDR3 is 14 residues long. CDR1 is SGHRS and CDR2 is YFSETQ in the germline V gene.

The chain carries TRBV19 and TRBJ2-7; 9 bases line up with TRBD2. V lost 6 bases and J lost 3; bases outside the gene matches: 9. The CDR3 spans 15 residues. From germline, CDR1 is LNHDA and CDR2 SQIVND (reference sequence). CDR3 in amino acids: CASRSLAGGIYEQYF. The CDR3 nucleotides read TGTGCCAGTAGATCCCTGGCGGGGGGGATCTACGAGCAGTACTTC.

The chain couples TRBV30 to TRBJ1-1, with D hard to call. V was cut by 1 base and J by 0 bases, with 15 bases left in between. CDR1 is GTSNPN and CDR2 is SVGIG in the germline V gene (reference sequence). CDR3 length equals 16 residues. CDR3 nucleotide sequence: TGTGCCTGGAGTGCACTGCGGAGGGCGGTGAACACTGAAGCTTTCTTT. It is translated as CAWSALRRAVNTEAFF.

Worth noting for this clone: This sample also contains other DNA sequences that code for the same CDR3. The V and J genes are TRBV3-1 (or the pseudogene TRBV3-2) and TRBJ1-2, with D perhaps TRBD1 (6 bases). V lost 4 bases and J lost 0, with 9 bases in between. The CDR3 contains 14 residues. Germline values: CDR1 LGHDT, CDR2 YNNKEL (reference sequence). This chain's CDR3 is CASSPGQTNYGYTF. The CDR3 DNA sequence: TGTGCCAGCAGCCCCGGACAGACTAACTATGGCTACACCTTC.

This clone was picked up one time. The V gene is TRBV2, the J gene TRBJ2-3; TRBD2 matches 13 bases. Germline assignment: CDR1 SNHLY and CDR2 FYNNEI. With V trimmed by 10 bases and J by 6 bases, 7 bases remained unmatched. The CDR3 spans 14 residues. CDR3 DNA: TGTGCCACCCGACTAGCGGGGGGTGTCGATACGCAGTATTTT. This codes for CATRLAGGVDTQYF.

The chain joins TRBV6-5 to TRBJ2-7; D is ambiguous. V was trimmed by 5 bases and J by 2 bases, leaving 16 bases between them. CDR1 MNHEY and CDR2 SVGAGI come from the germline V gene. This CDR3 region has 15 residues. CDR3 coding DNA: TGTGCCAGCAGTCCGCGACTCACCTCAGCCTACGAGCAGTACTTC. Its translation: CASSPRLTSAYEQYF.